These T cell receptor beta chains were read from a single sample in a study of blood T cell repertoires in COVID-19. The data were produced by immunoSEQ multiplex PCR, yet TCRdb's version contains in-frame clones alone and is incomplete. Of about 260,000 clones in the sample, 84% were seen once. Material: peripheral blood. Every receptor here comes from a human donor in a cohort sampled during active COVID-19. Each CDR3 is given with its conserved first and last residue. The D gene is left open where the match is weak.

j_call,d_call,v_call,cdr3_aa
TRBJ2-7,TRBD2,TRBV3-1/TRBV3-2,CASSQDMASGAYEQYF
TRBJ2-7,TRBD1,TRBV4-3,CASSQDVQGAPGDEQYF
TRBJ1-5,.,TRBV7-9,CASNENAGLGPQHF
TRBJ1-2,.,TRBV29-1,CSVATGTNYGYTF
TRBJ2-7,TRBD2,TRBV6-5,CASRAGLASFEQYF
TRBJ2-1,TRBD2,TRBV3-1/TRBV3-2,CASSQDVRLAYHNEQFF
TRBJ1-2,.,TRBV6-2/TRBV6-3,CASSYSTRGGYTF
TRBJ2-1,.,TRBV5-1,CASSLALGGQGNEQFF
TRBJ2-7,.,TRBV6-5,CASEKEPRFGEQYF
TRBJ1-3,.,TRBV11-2,CASSLLAGGNTIYF
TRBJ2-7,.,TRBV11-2,CASSSSSVSSYEQYF
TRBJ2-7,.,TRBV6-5,CASSRQVPNYEQYF
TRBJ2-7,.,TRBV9,CASSLGWSSSTGEQYF
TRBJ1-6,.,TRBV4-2,CASSRQPGDDSPLHF
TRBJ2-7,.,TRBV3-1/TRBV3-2,CASSQGLSQGIYEQYF
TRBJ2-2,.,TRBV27,CASRVTGTTFTGELFF
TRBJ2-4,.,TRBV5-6,CASSFEQAKNIQYF